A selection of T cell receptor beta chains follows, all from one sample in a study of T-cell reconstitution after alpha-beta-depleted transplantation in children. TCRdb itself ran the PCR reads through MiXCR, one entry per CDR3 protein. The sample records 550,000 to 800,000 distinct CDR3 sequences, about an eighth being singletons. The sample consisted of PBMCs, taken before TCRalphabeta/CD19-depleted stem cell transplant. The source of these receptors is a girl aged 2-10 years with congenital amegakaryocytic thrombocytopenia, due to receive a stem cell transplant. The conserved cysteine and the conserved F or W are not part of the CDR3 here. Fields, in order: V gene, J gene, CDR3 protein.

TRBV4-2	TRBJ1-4	ASSLTTGFFEKLF
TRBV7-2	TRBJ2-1	ASSLPRAESYYNEQF
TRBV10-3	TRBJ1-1	AISPGTGGVNTEAF
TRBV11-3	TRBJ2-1	ASSLDQVGEYNEQF
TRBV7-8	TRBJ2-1	ASSSETHRSYNEQF
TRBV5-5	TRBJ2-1	ASSLLVSYNEQF
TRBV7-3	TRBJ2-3	ASSLLGGDTDTQY
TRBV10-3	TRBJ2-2	AISEGRGDTGELF
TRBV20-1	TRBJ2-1	SAGTSGSSDNEQF
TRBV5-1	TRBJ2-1	ASSWGTGAVDEQF
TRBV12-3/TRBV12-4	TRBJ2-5	ASSYLGFQETQY
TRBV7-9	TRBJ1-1	ASSLRYTEAF
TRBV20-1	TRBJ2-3	SAGHVEGTDTQY
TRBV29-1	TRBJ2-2	SVLLTGELF
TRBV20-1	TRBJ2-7	SASGLAGGQSSYEQY
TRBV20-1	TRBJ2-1	SATSGSVNEQF
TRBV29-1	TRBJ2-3	SVNGQGGSTDTQY
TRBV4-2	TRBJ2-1	ASSQDRGTPYNEQF
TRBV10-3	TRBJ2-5	AISEGGQETQY
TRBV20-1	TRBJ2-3	SAKAGTSGRGTDTQY
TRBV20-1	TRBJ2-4	SASGLAGGPDIQY
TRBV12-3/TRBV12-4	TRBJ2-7	ASTPGSGDEQY
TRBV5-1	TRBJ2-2	ASSLERSGELF
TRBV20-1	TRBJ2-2	SASRTGWTGELF
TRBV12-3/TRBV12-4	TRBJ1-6	ATGGFSYNSPLH
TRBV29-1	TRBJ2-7	SVETKTPYEQY
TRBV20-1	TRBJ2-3	SVRVDTPDTQY
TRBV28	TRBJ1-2	ASSRDSLGHGYT
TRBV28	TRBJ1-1	ASRMDGLGAMNTEAF
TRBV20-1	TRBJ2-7	SARGGLVSYEQY
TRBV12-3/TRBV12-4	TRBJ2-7	ASSLRIREFTYEQY
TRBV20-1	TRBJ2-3	SARTPLDFSDTQY
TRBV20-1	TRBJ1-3	SARVRDIGNTIY
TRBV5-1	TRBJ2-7	ASSLGHPYEQY
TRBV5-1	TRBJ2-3	ASSLAARADTQY
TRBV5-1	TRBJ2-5	ASSLRGLEEETQY
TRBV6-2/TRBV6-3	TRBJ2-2	ASGSPGELF
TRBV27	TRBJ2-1	ASSLRWGFGNEQF
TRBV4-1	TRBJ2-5	ASSQVDGTSQETQY
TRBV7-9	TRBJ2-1	ASSLVVGSEQF
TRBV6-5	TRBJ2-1	ASSYGEGGEQF
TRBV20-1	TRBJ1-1	SARDPGWDTEAF
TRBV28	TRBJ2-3	ASSHWTVRGTDTQY
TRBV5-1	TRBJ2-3	ASSPRTSGRGTDTQY
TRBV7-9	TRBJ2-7	ASSHRDRFYEQY